The clone carrying this T cell receptor beta chain was seen only a few times. What it binds is unknown. It was with a sample-barcoded 5' primer and a J-beta primer mix that a second PCR of roughly 7 to 12 cycles was run. TCRdb reanalysed the 5' RACE reads using MiXCR and keeps one entry per CDR3 protein. The sample consists of 1.5 million to 1.9 million distinct CDR3 sequences, approximately 43% of them appearing once. V was clipped by 2 bases and J by 2 bases, with 10 bases between them. The CDR3 sequence is 14 residues long. Germline assignment: CDR1 SGHRS and CDR2 YFSETQ. The data are from a study of blood T cells in healthy people across ages. The study's findings and limits: A strong correlation was seen between TCR beta diversity and naive T cell percentage. Long-lived donors carried more naive CD4+ cells and greater diversity than aged donors. Older individuals had lower TCR beta diversity per million T cells (the decline was roughly linear).

The chain employs TRBV5-1 and TRBJ1-2, with D unresolved. The clonotype was recovered from a woman aged 18-29 years in good health. Sequencing input: blood. The CDR3 DNA sequence: TGCGCCAGCAGCTTAACAGCCCTAAACTATGGCTACACCTTC. It translates to CASSLTALNYGYTF.